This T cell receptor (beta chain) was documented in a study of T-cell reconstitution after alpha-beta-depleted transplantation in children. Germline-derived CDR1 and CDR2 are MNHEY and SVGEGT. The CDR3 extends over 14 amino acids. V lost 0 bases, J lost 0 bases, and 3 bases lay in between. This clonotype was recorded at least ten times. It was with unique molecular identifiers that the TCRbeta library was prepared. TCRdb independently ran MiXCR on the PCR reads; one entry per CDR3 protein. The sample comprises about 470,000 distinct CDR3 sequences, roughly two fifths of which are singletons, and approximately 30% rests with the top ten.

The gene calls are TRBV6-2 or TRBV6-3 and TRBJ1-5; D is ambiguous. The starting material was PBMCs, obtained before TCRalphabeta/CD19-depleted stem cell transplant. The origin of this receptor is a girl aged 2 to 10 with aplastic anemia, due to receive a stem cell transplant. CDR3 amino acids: CASSYSYSNQPQHF. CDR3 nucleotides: TGTGCCAGCAGTTACTCTTATAGCAATCAGCCCCAGCATTTT.